What follows are 3 T cell receptor beta chains derived from one specimen sequenced in a study of T cell responses to AZD1222 COVID-19 vaccine. Some clones are missing from TCRdb's copy, which holds only in-frame ones; the method was immunoSEQ multiplex PCR. The sample yields some 120,000 clones, 89% seen once. The input for sequencing was peripheral blood, taken on day 0 of AZD1222 vaccination. These receptors originate from an adult in good health.

This chain uses TRBV6-6 with TRBJ2-7, with D hard to call. Trimming shortened V by 2 bases and J by 3 bases, and 5 bases separated the two germline ends. The CDR3 runs 12 residues. The germline gives CDR1 MNHNY, CDR2 SVGAGI (reference sequence). The CDR3 protein is CASSYAIYEQYF. The CDR3 DNA follows: TGTGCCAGCAGTTACGCTATCTACGAGCAGTACTTC.

The chain uses TRBV7-3 and TRBJ1-2; 7 nucleotides agree with TRBD1. CDR1 and CDR2 (germline): SGHTA, FQGTGA. Trimming removed 4 bases from V and 4 bases from J; junction bases left unmatched: 12. CDR3 length: 16 amino acids. The CDR3 is CASSSSPPGTAYGYTF. The DNA of the CDR3 is TGTGCCAGCAGCTCCTCACCCCCCGGGACAGCCTATGGCTACACCTTC.

The rearrangement joins TRBV28 to TRBJ1-2; 9 bases line up with TRBD1. V trimming: 7 bases; J trimming: 7 bases; junction bases outside the gene matches: 10. The CDR3 is 14 amino acids. Germline CDR1 MDHEN, CDR2 SYDVKM. The CDR3 nucleotides are TGTGCCAGCACCCCCGGGACAGGGTTTTTTGGCTACACCTTC. The encoded protein is CASTPGTGFFGYTF.